The 8 T cell receptor beta chains below come from one sample, sequenced in a study of CD8 T cells in ankylosing spondylitis. Their cognate antigens are unknown. TCRdb itself ran the 5' RACE reads through MiXCR, one entry per CDR3 protein. This table holds around 220,000 distinct CDR3 sequences, about 17% found once. Study-wide findings and caveats: Roughly 8 highly homologous variants made up a TCR beta motif that seemed to typify ankylosing spondylitis blood.

Sequenced material: blood, either unsorted or a sorted T cell fraction (not recorded which). These receptors were taken from a male donor with ankylosing spondylitis.

The chain employs TRBV15 and TRBJ2-5, with D maybe TRBD2 (5 bases). The V end lost 3 bases, the J end lost 2 bases, and 10 bases lay between the germline ends. The CDR3 has 14 amino acids. Germline values: CDR1 LNHNV, CDR2 YYDKDF (reference sequence). CDR3 in amino acids: CATSSPGEQETQYF. As DNA, the CDR3 is TGTGCCACCAGCAGCCCCGGGGAACAAGAGACCCAGTACTTC. The variable domain in full, completed from reference TRBV15 and TRBJ2-5, reads DAMVIQNPRYQVTQFGKPVTLSCSQTLNHNVMYWYQQKSSQAPKLLFHYYDKDFNNEADTPDNFQSRRPNTSFCFLDIRSPGLGDTAMYLCATSSPGEQETQYFGPGTRLLVL.

The chain employs TRBV4-1 and TRBJ1-5; no clear D. The germline V gene encodes CDR1 MGHRA and CDR2 YSYEKL. Trimming shortened V by 0 bases and J by 1 base, and 10 bases separated the two germline ends. This CDR3 is 16 amino acids long. The CDR3 spells CASSQEPGFSNQPQHF. The CDR3 DNA follows: TGCGCCAGCAGCCAAGAACCCGGATTCAGCAATCAGCCCCAGCATTTT.

V usage is TRBV11-2 and J usage is TRBJ2-5; TRBD2 agrees at 11 bases. The CDR3 spans 18 residues. Germline CDR1 SGHAT, CDR2 FQNNGV. V dropped 2 bases and J dropped 3; count of bases not matched to a gene: 11. CDR3 DNA sequence: TGTGCCAGCAGCTTACCCGGACTAGCGGGCCTCGGGGAAGAGACCCAGTACTTC. As protein: CASSLPGLAGLGEETQYF.

V gene TRBV7-2 combines with J gene TRBJ2-1; 9 bases align to TRBD1. J lost 5 bases, V lost 6 bases, and 2 bases had no gene match. Germline assignment: CDR1 SGHTA and CDR2 FQGNSA. The CDR3 is 13 amino acids. The CDR3 sequence: CASRGTGHNEQFF. In DNA form, the CDR3 reads TGTGCCAGCAGGGGGACAGGGCACAATGAGCAGTTCTTC.

The chain carries TRBV29-1 and TRBJ1-1; possibly TRBD1 for D (6 bases). This CDR3 contains 13 residues. CDR1 and CDR2 from the germline V gene are SQVTM and ANQGSEA. The V end was cut by 3 bases, the J end by 3 bases, with 11 bases between. CDR3 residues: CSVDRGADTEAFF. CDR3 sequence (DNA): TGCAGCGTTGATCGGGGGGCGGACACTGAAGCTTTCTTT.

There are many counts of this clonotype. This chain joins TRBV29-1 and TRBJ2-2; perhaps TRBD1 as D (6 bases). Germline values: CDR1 SQVTM, CDR2 ANQGSEA. The CDR3 covers 13 residues. The V and J ends lost 7 bases and 3 bases respectively, with 12 bases between them. The DNA of the CDR3 is TGCAGCGCCCCGGACAGATACACCGGGGAGCTGTTTTTT. Protein: CSAPDRYTGELFF.

This chain joins TRBV7-3 and TRBJ2-1, with D perhaps matching TRBD2 (5 bases). The CDR3 is 16 amino acids. The germline V gene has CDR1 SGHTA and CDR2 FQGTGA. The germline V and J ends were trimmed by 5 bases and 6 bases, with 20 bases remaining between them. This chain's CDR3 is CASSTDTSPGGNEQFF. CDR3 in DNA: TGTGCCAGCAGCACTGATACTTCCCCCGGAGGCAATGAGCAGTTCTTC.

In this sample, this clonotype turned up many times. The rearrangement uses TRBV15 and TRBJ1-1; possible D gene TRBD1, 5 bases. Germline CDR1 LNHNV, CDR2 YYDKDF (reference sequence). The CDR3 covers 14 residues. Trimming pared 0 bases from V and 5 bases from J, leaving 10 bases between. The CDR3 reads CATSRDRAGTEAFF. CDR3 DNA: TGTGCCACCAGCAGAGACAGGGCGGGAACTGAAGCTTTCTTT.